Listed below are T cell receptor beta chains from one sample, sequenced in a study of cytotoxic CD8 clonotypes in ibrutinib-treated CLL. Profiling relied on immunoSEQ multiplex PCR, and the TCRdb table lists in-frame clones only, not all of them. This repertoire shows about 200,000 clones, around 72% found once; its top ten account for about an eighth. The material sequenced was PBMCs, taken after 24 months of ibrutinib treatment. The receptors shown here come from a human donor with chronic lymphocytic leukemia. CDR3s include the opening cysteine and the closing phenylalanine or tryptophan. The D gene is left open where the match is weak. A row's size may be missing; if present it is once, few, many or a size class.

cdr3_length j_call clone_size d_call v_call cdr3_aa cdr3_nt
12 TRBJ1-2 . . TRBV13 CASSLDIYGYTF TGTGCCAGCAGCTTAGACATCTATGGCTACACCTTC
15 TRBJ2-7 . . TRBV7-2 CASSLAEGIVSEQYF TGTGCCAGCAGCTTAGCGGAGGGCATAGTCTCCGAGCAGTACTTC
16 TRBJ2-1 . TRBD2 TRBV10-3 CAISSQAGASYNEQFF TGTGCCATCAGTTCTCAAGCGGGGGCCTCCTACAATGAGCAGTTCTTC
16 TRBJ1-5 . . TRBV19 CASSIRRVGAGQPQHF TGTGCCAGTAGTATCCGTCGGGTAGGGGCGGGGCAGCCCCAGCATTTT
15 TRBJ2-5 . . TRBV7-3 CASSSRAGSQETQYF TGTGCCAGCAGTTCTAGGGCGGGAAGCCAAGAGACCCAGTACTTC
15 TRBJ1-3 . . TRBV9 CASSVDGQGGNTIYF TGTGCCAGCAGCGTAGATGGCCAGGGCGGAAACACCATATATTTT
14 TRBJ2-5 . TRBD2 TRBV30 CAWGTSGDSGGQYF TGTGCCTGGGGGACTAGCGGGGACAGCGGGGGCCAGTACTTC
16 TRBJ2-3 few . TRBV7-9 CASSLGDLPSTDTQYF TGTGCCAGCAGCTTAGGTGATCTTCCTAGCACAGATACGCAGTATTTT
15 TRBJ1-5 . TRBD1 TRBV27 CASSLRQGSNQPQHF TGTGCCAGCAGTTTACGACAGGGGAGCAATCAGCCCCAGCATTTT
15 TRBJ2-7 once . TRBV15 CATSRDGTGSYEQYF TGTGCCACCAGCAGAGATGGGACGGGCTCCTACGAGCAGTACTTC
15 TRBJ2-7 . . TRBV4-1 CASSPRTDTSYEQYF TGCGCCAGCAGCCCACGGACGGACACCTCCTACGAGCAGTACTTC
15 TRBJ2-1 . . TRBV10-3 CAISLYPSSYNEQFF TGTGCCATCAGTCTTTACCCTAGCTCCTACAATGAGCAGTTCTTC
13 TRBJ2-1 . TRBD2 TRBV7-2 CASTQRGHNEQFF TGTGCCAGCACACAGCGGGGACACAATGAGCAGTTCTTC
16 TRBJ2-7 once TRBD2 TRBV18 CASSPFASGPSYEQYF TGTGCCAGCTCACCATTTGCTAGCGGACCCTCCTACGAGCAGTACTTC
13 TRBJ2-1 . . TRBV7-9 CASKSKAANEQFF TGTGCCAGCAAATCGAAAGCGGCCAATGAGCAGTTCTTC
12 TRBJ2-4 . . TRBV7-2 CASSLYGGIQYF TGTGCCAGCAGCTTGTACGGCGGCATTCAGTACTTC